The 21 T cell receptor beta chains below come from one sample, sequenced in a study of neurological immune-mediated disorders. TCRdb re-analysed the 5' RACE reads in MiXCR, keeping a single row per CDR3 protein. The sample consists of 35,000 to 45,000 distinct CDR3 sequences, roughly 13% of them appearing once. Material for sequencing was PBMCs. Receptor source: a woman aged 45-65 years with HTLV-1-associated myelopathy (HAM/TSP).

The chain combines TRBV5-1 with TRBJ2-7; D is undetermined. The CDR3 sequence is 14 residues long. Germline assignment: CDR1 SGHRS and CDR2 YFSETQ. Trimming cost V 1 base and J 1 base, with 9 bases left between them. The CDR3 sequence is CASSLHSESYEQYF. The CDR3 DNA reads TGCGCCAGCAGCTTGCACAGCGAATCCTACGAGCAGTACTTC.

This clonotype was counted many times. The DNA for the CDR3 is TGTGCCAGCAGCTTAGGGCAGGAACGGACCTACGAGCAGTACTTC. It yields the protein CASSLGQERTYEQYF. V and J are TRBV11-2 and TRBJ2-7; D is uncertain. The germline V gene has CDR1 SGHAT and CDR2 FQNNGV. Trimming pared 1 base from V and 2 bases from J, leaving 12 bases between. The CDR3 runs to 15 residues. Variable domain in full (rest from reference TRBV11-2 and TRBJ2-7): EAGVAQSPRYKIIEKRQSVAFWCNPISGHATLYWYQQILGQGPKLLIQFQNNGVVDDSQLPKDRFSAERLKGVDSTLKIQPAKLEDSAVYLCASSLGQERTYEQYFGPGTRLTVT.

The table lists this clonotype with many counts. V gene TRBV12-3 or TRBV12-4 combines with J gene TRBJ2-1, with 10 bases aligning to TRBD1. The CDR3 has 15 residues. V shed 7 bases and J 8 bases; nucleotides not matched to a gene: 11. The chain's CDR3 is CASIPGTGVYDEQFF. In DNA, the CDR3 is TGTGCCAGCATCCCCGGGACAGGGGTTTACGATGAGCAGTTCTTC.

Ten or more counts support this clonotype. This chain joins TRBV29-1 and TRBJ2-3; D is perhaps TRBD1 (6 bases). Trimming pared 3 bases from V and 3 bases from J, leaving 16 bases between. In germline, CDR1 is SQVTM, CDR2 ANQGSEA. The CDR3 is 15 amino acids. The CDR3 is CSVDSAGVGTDTQYF. The DNA of the CDR3 is TGCAGCGTTGACTCGGCAGGGGTCGGGACAGATACGCAGTATTTT.

This clonotype was seen many times. The chain recombines TRBV29-1 with TRBJ2-1; 8 bases are shared with TRBD1. Germline assignment: CDR1 SQVTM and CDR2 ANQGSEA. Unmatched junction bases numbered 4, after V lost 4 bases and J lost 8 bases. The CDR3 has 12 amino acids. CDR3 sequence: CSVGQGADEQFF. The CDR3, as DNA: TGCAGCGTTGGGCAGGGGGCTGATGAGCAGTTCTTC.

The table lists this clonotype with many counts. The chain employs TRBV7-2 and TRBJ1-1, with D tentatively TRBD1 (5 bases). The CDR3 sequence is 14 residues long. Germline-derived CDR1 and CDR2 are SGHTA and FQGNSA. V lost 4 bases and J lost 1, with 10 bases in between. The DNA for the CDR3 is TGTGCCAGCAGCTCGACTGGGGCGAACACTGAAGCTTTCTTT. As protein: CASSSTGANTEAFF.

This clonotype appeared many times. The V call is TRBV24-1, the J call TRBJ2-7; D is possibly TRBD2 (5 bases). Germline V lookup: CDR1 KGHDR, CDR2 SFDVKD. V lost 6 bases and J 2 bases, leaving 13 bases between the germline ends. This CDR3 spans 14 amino acids. This CDR3 is CATSSGLPPYEQYF. CDR3 bases: TGTGCCACCAGTTCGGGATTACCCCCCTACGAGCAGTACTTC.

The V gene is TRBV7-2, the J gene TRBJ1-2; weak D call: TRBD1 (6 bases). This CDR3 spans 13 amino acids. Germline CDR1 reads SGHTA; CDR2 reads FQGNSA. Trimming took off 4 bases at V and 8 bases at J, with 14 bases between the two ends. CDR3 sequence reads: CASSWQAQGGYTF. CDR3 nucleotides: TGTGCCAGCAGCTGGCAGGCCCAGGGGGGCTACACCTTC.

There are many counts of this clonotype. The J gene is TRBJ1-2, the V gene TRBV5-1, with D perhaps matching TRBD1 (6 bases). V was pared by 0 bases and J by 1 base, with 13 bases between. The V gene's germline CDR1 is SGHRS and CDR2 YFSETQ. The CDR3 contains 16 residues. DNA for the CDR3: TGCGCCAGCAGCTTGGGGGATTCAGGGGTTAACTATGGCTACACCTTC. Translating it yields CASSLGDSGVNYGYTF.

This clonotype was seen at least ten times. The genes are TRBV4-3 and TRBJ2-1; 7 nucleotides line up with TRBD1. This CDR3 spans 15 amino acids. The germline CDR1 and CDR2 sequences are LGHNA and YSLEER. After removal of 1 base from V and 4 bases from J, the junction contained 4 bases not matched to a gene. This CDR3 is CASSQAGTAYNEQFF. The CDR3 nucleotides read TGCGCCAGCAGCCAAGCCGGGACAGCATACAATGAGCAGTTCTTC.

The sample holds a few counts of this clonotype. V usage is TRBV3-1 and J usage is TRBJ2-2; 13 positions match TRBD2. Germline CDR1 and CDR2: LGHDT and YNNKEL (reference sequence). The CDR3 is 19 amino acids. Germline trimming cut 0 bases from V and 4 bases from J; bases unmatched to any gene: 8. In nucleotides, the CDR3 is TGTGCCAGCAGCCAAGACAGACTAGCGGGGGGCTATGGCACCGGGGAGCTGTTTTTT. It yields the protein CASSQDRLAGGYGTGELFF. Drawing the rest from reference TRBV3-1 and TRBJ2-2, the complete variable domain is DTAVSQTPKYLVTQMGNDKSIKCEQNLGHDTMYWYKQDSKKFLKIMFSYNNKELIINETVPNRFSPKSPDKAHLNLHINSLELGDSAVYFCASSQDRLAGGYGTGELFFGEGSRLTVL.

This clonotype has at least ten counts. The chain links TRBV12-3 or TRBV12-4 to TRBJ1-1; D possibly corresponds to TRBD1 (5 bases). The CDR3 sequence is 14 residues long. V shed 7 bases and J shed 3 bases, with 15 bases lying between them. The CDR3 coding sequence is TGTGCCAGCACCCCTCTGGGAGGGGACACTGAAGCTTTCTTT. This codes for CASTPLGGDTEAFF.

This clonotype was observed at least ten times. The genes are TRBV7-8 and TRBJ2-7; D call uncertain. Trimming removed 1 base from V and 3 bases from J, with 7 bases in between. CDR3 length equals 13 residues. CDR1 and CDR2 (germline): SGHVS, FQNEAQ. CDR3 in amino acids: CASSLGANYEQYV. The DNA of the CDR3 is TGTGCCAGCAGCTTAGGGGCCAACTACGAGCAGTACGTC.

The rearrangement joins TRBV7-8 to TRBJ1-1; D unresolved. Germline CDR1 SGHVS, CDR2 FQNEAQ. The V end was cut by 5 bases, the J end by 0 bases, with 13 bases between. This CDR3 has 15 residues. The CDR3 spells CASSPGLHMNTEAFF. In DNA form, the CDR3 reads TGTGCCAGCAGCCCGGGTCTCCACATGAACACTGAAGCTTTCTTT.

With regard to this clonotype: The CDR3 carries no conserved terminal phenylalanine or tryptophan, so it likely arises from a read error. Because the CDR3's place on the DNA is in doubt, the DNA is left out and the CDR3 is given as listed by TCRdb. The chain combines TRBV12-3 or TRBV12-4 with TRBJ2-2; the table's D gene call, TRBD1, was not cross checked with the DNA. Counting both end residues, the CDR3 totals 15 amino acids. CDR3 protein: CASTPGRMNTGELIL.

The table lists this clonotype with many counts. The chain has TRBV5-1 and TRBJ1-5, with D tentatively TRBD1 (6 bases). Per the germline V gene, CDR1 is SGHRS and CDR2 is YFSETQ. The germline V and J ends were trimmed by 0 bases and 7 bases, with 11 bases remaining between them. The CDR3 sequence is 14 residues long. CDR3 residues: CASSLGGGWQPQHF. The CDR3 nucleotides read TGCGCCAGCAGCTTGGGAGGGGGATGGCAGCCCCAGCATTTT.

This chain uses TRBV10-3 with TRBJ2-2, with 9 bases identical to TRBD2. Germline loops: CDR1 ENHRY, CDR2 SYGVKD. The CDR3 has 17 residues. J lost 3 bases, V lost 6 bases, and 11 bases had no gene match. CDR3 loop: CAISAFSGGHDTGELFF. The DNA of the CDR3 is TGTGCCATCAGCGCCTTTAGCGGGGGTCACGACACCGGGGAGCTGTTTTTT.

The chain employs TRBV6-2 or TRBV6-3 and TRBJ2-6; D is unclear. The CDR3 consists of 15 residues. CDR1 is MNHEY, CDR2 SVGEGT, per germline. Between the trimmed V and J ends, which lost 3 bases and 2 bases, there was a span of 8 bases. The CDR3 sequence is CASSYFTAGANVLTF. CDR3 DNA sequence: TGTGCCAGCAGTTATTTTACAGCTGGGGCCAACGTCCTGACTTTC.

In its sample, this clonotype was seen a few times. V and J are TRBV5-6 and TRBJ2-7; D might be TRBD1 (6 bases). Trimming took off 0 bases at V and 6 bases at J, with 7 bases between the two ends. This CDR3 has 12 amino acids. Germline CDR1 reads SGHDT; CDR2 reads YYEEEE. The CDR3 DNA reads TGTGCCAGCAGCTTGGTAGGGGGCGAGCAGTACTTC. It is translated as CASSLVGGEQYF.

Ten or more counts support this clonotype. The chain is built from TRBV5-1 and TRBJ1-2; 7 nucleotides line up with TRBD1. V shed 0 bases and J 4 bases; nucleotides not matched to a gene: 3. CDR3 length equals 14 residues. Germline CDR1 reads SGHRS; CDR2 reads YFSETQ. The CDR3 is CASSLGQGGYGYTF. The CDR3 nucleotides are TGCGCCAGCAGCTTGGGACAGGGAGGCTATGGCTACACCTTC.

At least ten counts were recorded for this clonotype. This chain links TRBV21-1 with TRBJ1-4; the table's D call, TRBD1, has no DNA check behind it. TRBV21-1 is an annotated pseudogene. The CDR3 length is 19 residues. The CDR3, as DNA: TGTGCCAGCCGCTATGCAGGGGGCGATTTCGGTTCAACTAATGAAAAACTGTTTTTT. Translated: CASRYAGGDFGSTNEKLFF.